The entry below describes one TCR beta chain. Sequence at one end of the junction differs from germline and may be a read error. The CDR3 has 15 amino acids. Germline lookup yields CDR1 MDHEN and CDR2 SYDVKM. The record originates from a study of T cells in Graves' hyperthyroidism and ophthalmopathy. Amplification targeted TCR beta CDR3 regions from RNA transcripts. HTBI primers were the set used in a first-round RT-PCR of the TCR CDR3. TCRdb re-called the multiplex PCR reads through MiXCR, storing one row per CDR3 protein. Of 500,000 to 700,000 distinct CDR3 sequences listed, around 15% are singletons.

The chain joins TRBV28 to TRBJ2-7, with 10 bases fitting TRBD1. This receptor was identified in a young woman with Graves' hyperthyroidism. The source material was blood. The CDR3 DNA sequence: TGTGCCAGTAGTTCAGCCGGGACAGGGGTATACGAGCAGTACTTC. Translating it yields CASSSAGTGVYEQYF.